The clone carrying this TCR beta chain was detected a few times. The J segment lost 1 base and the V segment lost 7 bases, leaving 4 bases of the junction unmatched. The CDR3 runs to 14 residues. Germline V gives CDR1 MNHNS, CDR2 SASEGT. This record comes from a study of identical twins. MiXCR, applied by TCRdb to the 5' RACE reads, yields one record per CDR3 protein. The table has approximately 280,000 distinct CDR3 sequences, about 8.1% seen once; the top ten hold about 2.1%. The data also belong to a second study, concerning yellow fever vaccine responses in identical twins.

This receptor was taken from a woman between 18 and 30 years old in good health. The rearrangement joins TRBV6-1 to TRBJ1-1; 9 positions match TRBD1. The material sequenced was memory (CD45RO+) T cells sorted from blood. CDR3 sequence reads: CASIPGQGNTEAFF. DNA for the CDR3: TGTGCCAGCATCCCGGGACAGGGGAACACTGAAGCTTTCTTT.